This TCR beta chain was sequenced for a study of T cell repertoires in cytomegalovirus infection. MiXCR was run by TCRdb on the reads, yielding one entry per CDR3 protein. Of hundreds of thousands of distinct CDR3 sequences in the sample, roughly a quarter were seen once. This clonotype was seen once. The source material was CD8+ T cells from PBMCs. The sequence was collected from a human donor in good health (CMV status not recorded). Some clones in this sample may be carry-over from other donors' samples.

The DNA for the CDR3 is TGTGCCAGCAGTCCCCGGGAGGTGCTCTACGAGCAGTACTTC. Translation: CASSPREVLYEQYF. V gene TRBV28 combines with J gene TRBJ2-7; 7 nucleotides agree with TRBD2. CDR1 and CDR2 (germline): MDHEN, SYDVKM. Trimming took 5 bases from V and 3 from J; bases not matched to a gene: 7. The CDR3 runs 14 residues.